What follows is one T cell receptor beta chain and its context. Its antigen is undetermined. The entirety of the isolated RNA underwent reverse transcription, so expressed TCRB transcripts were sequenced. Clones were sequenced by immunoSEQ multiplex PCR, and TCRdb holds only the in-frame ones, with some missing. The sample comprises about 930,000 clones, about 17% of which are singletons, and 0.023% rests with the top ten. This sample is part of a study of beta chain features in type 1 diabetes. For the study at large: The samples had more than 95 million sorted cells examined in all.

Sorted CD4+ subsets: naive, central memory, regulatory, stem cell-like memory (CD45RO/CCR7/CD25/CD127/CD95/CD27 panel). Study-wide results and limits: For Type 1 diabetes patients, all four CD4+ subsets carried TCRB CDR3s that were moderately but significantly shorter. Researchers reported that naive, central memory and Treg TCRB repertoires appeared more similar in patients than in healthy donors.

The trim removed 2 bases at V and 3 bases at J, leaving 6 bases unmatched. The CDR3 totals 15 residues. Germline CDR1 reads SGHAT; CDR2 reads FQNNGV. Sequenced material: naive CD4+ T cells from blood. This rearrangement joins TRBV11-2 to TRBJ2-5; 7 nucleotides match TRBD2. The TCR comes from a woman between 18 and 29 years old in good health. CDR3 region: CASSLLAEFKETQYF. The CDR3 DNA sequence: TGTGCCAGCAGCTTACTAGCGGAATTTAAAGAGACCCAGTACTTC.